This TCR beta chain originates from a study of early T cells in non-severe SARS-CoV-2 infection (dated by TCRdb to the early 2020s). With regard to the full study: Because TCR sequencing was done on bulk RNA from unsorted whole blood, the alpha and beta chains could not be paired. The study at large found these results: VDJdb matching was skewed toward anti-spike CD8 responses and likely underestimated virus-specific expansions by missing private and CD4 specificities.

This was a case-control study nested in a cohort of healthcare workers in London, UK, who had nasopharyngeal swab PCR tests and blood samples taken every week. Between 23 and 31 March 2020, the week of the UK lockdown, healthcare workers were enrolled and then followed up weekly for as long as 16 weeks. Library preparation employed 5' RACE. Sequenced on a NextSeq 500. In the TCR library protocol, unique molecular identifiers were attached to individual cDNA molecules to correct for PCR bias and sequencing error. TCR alpha and beta chains were both sequenced, and the abundances of alpha and beta sequences in each sample were closely correlated with each other. The authors' pipeline ran thus. Decombinator V4 was used to annotate the V gene, J gene and CDR3 of the TCR sequences. TCRs were defined as expanded if a significant change between any two time points was detected under a Poisson model with p below 0.0001. TCR abundances were normalised to the total number of TCRs sequenced per sample and expressed as counts per million. MAIT TCRs were defined by TRAV1-2 paired with TRAJ12, TRAJ20 or TRAJ33, and iNKT TCRs by TRAV10 paired with TRAJ18. VDJdb, accessed on 1 November 2021, was searched for TCRs annotated for CMV, EBV and SARS-CoV-2, and TCRs annotated for more than one antigen were excluded. The public reads were run again by TCRdb, first through fastp at Q25 and then through MiXCR, and only productive beta chains were kept. All rows with the same CDR3 protein become a single entry with the most common DNA and genes. TCRdb's processing, not the authors' own work, is the source of the V and J calls. The sample yields some 30,000 distinct CDR3 sequences; around 7% were counted once. The ten biggest clones cover 2.5% to 3% of the sample.

V lost 6 bases and J lost 2 bases, and the count of bases not matched to a germline gene is 3. CDR1 and CDR2 (SNHLY, FYNNEI) derive from the germline V gene. Reading from cysteine to phenylalanine, the CDR3 counts 15 amino acids. The only DNA kept is the CDR3, 45 bases in frame from the first base. This clonotype was detected many times. There is no known antigen for this receptor. Qualities for individual bases were not recorded, and no much larger clone is one base off. This chain joins TRBV2 to TRBJ1-6; 8 bases in the middle match TRBD1. The receptor's source is an adult who was a healthcare worker with PCR-confirmed SARS-CoV-2 infection or an uninfected control (not recorded which). Material for sequencing was whole blood. The CDR3 in this case is CASRNRGTYNSPLHF. The sequenced DNA: TGTGCCAGCAGGAACAGGGGGACCTATAATTCACCCCTCCACTTT.